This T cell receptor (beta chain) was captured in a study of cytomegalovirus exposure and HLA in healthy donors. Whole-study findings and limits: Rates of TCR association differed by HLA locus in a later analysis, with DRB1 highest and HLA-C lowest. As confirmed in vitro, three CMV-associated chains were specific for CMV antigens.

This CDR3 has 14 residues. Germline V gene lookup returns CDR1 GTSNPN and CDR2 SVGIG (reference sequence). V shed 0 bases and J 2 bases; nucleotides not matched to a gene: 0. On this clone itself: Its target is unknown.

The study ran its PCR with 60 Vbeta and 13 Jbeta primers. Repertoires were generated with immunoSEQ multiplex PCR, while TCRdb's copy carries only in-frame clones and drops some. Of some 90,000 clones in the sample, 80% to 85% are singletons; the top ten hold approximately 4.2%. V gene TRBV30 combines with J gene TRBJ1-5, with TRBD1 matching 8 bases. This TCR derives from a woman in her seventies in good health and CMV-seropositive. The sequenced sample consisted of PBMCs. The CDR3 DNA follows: TGTGCCTGGAGTGTACAGGGGGGCAATCAGCCCCAGCATTTT. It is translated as CAWSVQGGNQPQHF.